This T cell receptor (beta chain) appears in the sequencing data of a study of blood T cell repertoires in COVID-19. The CDR3 contains 12 residues. CDR1 is GTSNPN and CDR2 is SVGIG in the germline V gene (reference sequence). The germline V and J ends were trimmed by 0 bases and 8 bases, with 10 bases remaining between them. TCRdb's table, derived via immunoSEQ multiplex PCR, lists solely in-frame clones and lacks some. The table records a few hundred thousand clones, 80% to 85% of them present only once. The chain has TRBV30 and TRBJ1-2; D gene unclear. The source of this sequence is a man aged 50 to 59 who had recovered from COVID-19. The sample was PBMCs or T cells enriched from blood (not recorded which). The CDR3 DNA sequence: TGTGCCTGGAGTGTTGCCAGGATCGGCTACACCTTC. Translating gives CAWSVARIGYTF. Full variable domain (outside the CDR3, taken from reference TRBV30 and TRBJ1-2): SQTIHQWPATLVQPVGSPLSLECTVEGTSNPNLYWYRQAAGRGLQLLFYSVGIGQISSEVPQNLSASRPQDRQFILSSKKLLLSDSGFYLCAWSVARIGYTFGSGTRLTVV.